Below are 16 T cell receptor beta chains sequenced from a single sample in a study of CD8+ T cells in alopecia areata. Extraction and reverse transcription of RNA yielded cDNA as the sequencing template. The data were produced by immunoSEQ multiplex PCR, yet TCRdb's version contains in-frame clones alone and is incomplete. This table holds about 210,000 clones, about three fifths found once. Noted treatment: oral pan-JAK inhibitor, 5-10 mg twice daily. Sample: CD4+ T cells sorted from blood, taken at week 4, from a patient treated with tofacitinib. The source is a human donor with alopecia areata.

Only a few counts were recorded for this clone. The V gene is TRBV10-3, the J gene TRBJ2-1; 16 bases agree with TRBD2. The CDR3 runs 17 residues. Germline assignment: CDR1 ENHRY and CDR2 SYGVKD. J lost 2 bases, V lost 10 bases, and 8 bases had no gene match. The CDR3: CATGSGTSGGAYNEQFF. CDR3 nucleotides: TGTGCCACAGGGTCCGGGACTAGCGGGGGGGCCTACAATGAGCAGTTCTTC.

In its sample, this clone was seen a few times. J is TRBJ2-3 and V is TRBV9; D is perhaps TRBD1 (6 bases). The CDR3 extends over 15 amino acids. The germline CDR1 and CDR2 sequences are SGDLS and YYNGEE. Trimming left V 3 bases short and J 2 bases short, with 13 bases between. The CDR3 region is CASSGGGLLTDTQYF. The CDR3, as DNA: TGTGCCAGCAGCGGTGGGGGCCTGCTCACAGATACGCAGTATTTT.

For the CDR3, the DNA is TGCAGCGTTGAAGAGTCGGGGGGGACGTATGGCTACACCTTC. This translates into CSVEESGGTYGYTF. The chain has TRBV29-1 and TRBJ1-2, with D possibly being TRBD1 (5 bases). There are 14 residues in the CDR3. The germline CDR1 and CDR2 sequences are SQVTM and ANQGSEA. The V end was cut by 0 bases, the J end by 5 bases, with 13 bases between.

The chain joins TRBV6-6 to TRBJ1-5; D not resolved. CDR1 is MNHNY and CDR2 is SVGAGI in the germline V gene (reference sequence). The CDR3 extends over 13 amino acids. The germline V and J ends were trimmed by 2 bases and 7 bases, with 9 bases remaining between them. CDR3 sequence (DNA): TGTGCCAGCAGTTACGGGCCGAACCAGCCCCAGCATTTT. It yields the protein CASSYGPNQPQHF.

This chain links TRBV7-2 with TRBJ2-5; 10 positions match TRBD1. The CDR3 contains 16 residues. Germline V gene sequence: CDR1 SGHTA, CDR2 FQGNSA. Trimming took 3 bases from V and 4 from J; bases not matched to a gene: 8. For the CDR3, the DNA is TGTGCCAGCAGCTTGGGGACAGGGGAGGGCACAGAGACCCAGTACTTC. This encodes CASSLGTGEGTETQYF.

The chain is built from TRBV30 and TRBJ2-7; the D gene is possibly TRBD1 (6 bases). Trimming shortened V by 4 bases and J by 6 bases, and 19 bases separated the two germline ends. The length of the CDR3 is 14 residues. Germline lookup yields CDR1 GTSNPN and CDR2 SVGIG (reference sequence). CDR3 protein: CAWTDRTAGFEQYF. The CDR3 DNA follows: TGTGCCTGGACTGACCGGACAGCAGGGTTCGAGCAGTACTTC. Variable domain in full (rest from reference TRBV30 and TRBJ2-7): SQTIHQWPATLVQPVGSPLSLECTVEGTSNPNLYWYRQAAGRGLQLLFYSVGIGQISSEVPQNLSASRPQDRQFILSSKKLLLSDSGFYLCAWTDRTAGFEQYFGPGTRLTVT.

The genes are TRBV5-1 and TRBJ2-3; no reliable D call. The CDR3 covers 14 residues. Germline CDR1 SGHRS, CDR2 YFSETQ. V was cut by 0 bases and J by 2 bases, with 7 bases left in between. The CDR3 loop is CASSLGSATDTQYF. The CDR3 nucleotides are TGCGCCAGCAGCTTGGGGTCCGCCACAGATACGCAGTATTTT.

The chain carries TRBV30 and TRBJ1-1; D is ambiguous. From germline, CDR1 is GTSNPN and CDR2 SVGIG (reference sequence). The CDR3 has 13 amino acids. Between the trimmed V and J ends, which lost 0 bases and 5 bases, there was a span of 10 bases. The DNA for the CDR3 is TGTGCCTGGAGTGTACTTACCGAAACTGAAGCTTTCTTT. The encoded protein is CAWSVLTETEAFF.

The table lists this clone with a few counts. This CDR3 is also generated by other DNA sequences in the sample. The CDR3 region is CASSRTGGSNQPQHF. The CDR3 nucleotides read TGTGCCAGCAGCCGCACAGGGGGCAGCAATCAGCCCCAGCATTTT. The rearrangement links TRBV6-5 to TRBJ1-5; the match to TRBD1 covers 9 bases. CDR3 length: 15 residues. Germline assignment: CDR1 MNHEY and CDR2 SVGAGI. V lost 6 bases and J lost 1; bases outside the gene matches: 4.

The rearrangement links TRBV30 to TRBJ2-2; 7 bases line up with TRBD1. Trimming took 2 bases from V and 4 from J; bases not matched to a gene: 7. The germline V gene has CDR1 GTSNPN and CDR2 SVGIG (reference sequence). The CDR3 is 15 residues long. For the CDR3, the DNA is TGTGCCTGGAGTACAGGGGCAAGGAGCACCGGGGAGCTGTTTTTT. Its translation is CAWSTGARSTGELFF.

The rearrangement uses TRBV7-9 and TRBJ1-1; D call uncertain. The germline V gene has CDR1 SEHNR and CDR2 FQNEAQ (reference sequence). Trimming shortened V by 2 bases and J by 1 base, and 2 bases separated the two germline ends. This CDR3 has 12 amino acids. The CDR3 DNA is TGTGCCAGCAGCTTACAGAACACTGAAGCTTTCTTT. Translation gives CASSLQNTEAFF.

The rearrangement joins TRBV30 to TRBJ2-7; D is ambiguous. Germline V gene lookup returns CDR1 GTSNPN and CDR2 SVGIG (reference sequence). V was trimmed by 0 bases and J by 4 bases, leaving 13 bases between them. This CDR3 is 14 amino acids long. CDR3 protein: CAWSVLGNIYEQYF. In DNA, the CDR3 is TGTGCCTGGAGTGTACTTGGGAACATATACGAGCAGTACTTC. Looking up the rest from reference TRBV30 and TRBJ2-7 gives the full variable domain: SQTIHQWPATLVQPVGSPLSLECTVEGTSNPNLYWYRQAAGRGLQLLFYSVGIGQISSEVPQNLSASRPQDRQFILSSKKLLLSDSGFYLCAWSVLGNIYEQYFGPGTRLTVT.

This clone was observed a handful of times. This specimen includes other DNA sequences encoding the same CDR3. This chain connects TRBV15 to TRBJ1-1, with no clear D. Trimming took off 1 base at V and 3 bases at J, with 6 bases between the two ends. The CDR3 runs 13 residues. CDR1 and CDR2 (germline): LNHNV, YYDKDF (reference sequence). The CDR3 here is CATSRVKDTEAFF. The CDR3 coding sequence is TGTGCCACCAGCAGAGTCAAAGACACTGAAGCTTTCTTT.

On this clone itself: At one end, the junction sequence differs from germline, possibly due to a read error. In DNA, the CDR3 is TGTGCCAGCAGCGGCAGGACAGGGGGCAGTCGCTTC. It codes for CASSGRTGGSRF. The genes are TRBV5-4 and TRBJ1-2; 11 positions match TRBD1. CDR1 is SGHNT and CDR2 is YYREEE in the germline V gene (reference sequence). The CDR3 is made up of 12 amino acids. The full variable domain, with the rest looked up from reference TRBV5-4 and TRBJ1-2, is ETGVTQSPTHLIKTRGQQVTLRCSSQSGHNTVSWYQQALGQGPQFIFQYYREEENGRGNFPPRFSGLQFPNYSSELNVNALELDDSALYLCASSGRTGGSRFGSGTRLTVV.

This clone appeared a few times. V is TRBV29-1 and J is TRBJ2-3; 9 nucleotides align to TRBD1. There are 11 residues in the CDR3. Per the germline V gene, CDR1 is SQVTM and CDR2 is ANQGSEA. V trimming: 4 bases; J trimming: 10 bases; junction bases outside the gene matches: 3. The CDR3 DNA sequence: TGCAGCGTTGCCGGGACAGGGTCGCAGTATTTT. Residues: CSVAGTGSQYF.

This clone was seen more than once but under ten times. The chain is built from TRBV25-1 and TRBJ1-2, with D perhaps TRBD1 (5 bases). The V gene lost 3 bases and the J gene lost 4 bases, with 6 bases spanning the gap. The CDR3 sequence is 12 residues long. Germline lookup yields CDR1 MGHDK and CDR2 SYGVNS. The CDR3 nucleotides are TGTGCCAGCAGTGAGGGGCTCTATGGCTACACCTTC. Translation gives CASSEGLYGYTF.